The source of this T cell receptor (beta chain) is a study of cytomegalovirus exposure and HLA in healthy donors. Study as a whole: The roughly 670 first-cohort repertoires shared a platform with the approximately 110 validation repertoires, as reported in a later analysis. Regarding the study as a whole: A few of the chains that were CMV-associated were confirmed in vitro to be specific for CMV antigens. A later analysis found first-cohort TCR clusters tended to co-occur in the 90 to 150 validation repertoires.

This clone was seen just once. Its antigen is still unknown. Using immunoSEQ multiplex PCR, the repertoire was profiled, and TCRdb retains in-frame clones only, with some absent. The sample includes 250,000 to 350,000 clones, more than 75% seen only once; the top ten take about 0.85%. The V gene end was trimmed by 1 base and the J gene end by 2 bases; junction bases not matched to a gene: 2. Germline CDR1 is LNHNV and CDR2 is YYDKDF (reference sequence). This CDR3 is built from 17 residues. Input material: PBMCs. The chain joins TRBV15 to TRBJ2-4; 13 nucleotides line up with TRBD2. The sequence was obtained from a young woman in good health and CMV-seronegative. CDR3 DNA: TGTGCCACCAGCAGAGGGGGACTAGCGGGATCCAAAAACATTCAGTACTTC. Translation gives CATSRGGLAGSKNIQYF.